The present TCR beta chain was sequenced within a study of T cells after yellow fever vaccination. This CDR3 has 16 amino acids. Germline lookup yields CDR1 SGHRS and CDR2 YFSETQ. Trimming stripped 5 bases from V and 0 bases from J, with 17 bases between. In its sample, this clonotype was seen many times. In making TCR cDNA, 5'RACE template switching added a universal primer site and UMIs to it. MiXCR, applied by TCRdb to the 5' RACE reads, yields one record per CDR3 protein. The sample contains about 320,000 distinct CDR3 sequences, 6.5% to 8.5% of which appear only once. The TCR was taken from a man younger than 30 who received the YFV17D yellow fever vaccine. The chain employs TRBV5-1 and TRBJ1-1; TRBD1 is a possible D gene (5 bases). The sample in question was PBMCs, obtained about 41 days after the first yellow fever vaccination. The CDR3 protein is CASSPDGGALNTEAFF. DNA of the CDR3: TGCGCCAGCAGTCCGGACGGCGGGGCCTTGAACACTGAAGCTTTCTTT.